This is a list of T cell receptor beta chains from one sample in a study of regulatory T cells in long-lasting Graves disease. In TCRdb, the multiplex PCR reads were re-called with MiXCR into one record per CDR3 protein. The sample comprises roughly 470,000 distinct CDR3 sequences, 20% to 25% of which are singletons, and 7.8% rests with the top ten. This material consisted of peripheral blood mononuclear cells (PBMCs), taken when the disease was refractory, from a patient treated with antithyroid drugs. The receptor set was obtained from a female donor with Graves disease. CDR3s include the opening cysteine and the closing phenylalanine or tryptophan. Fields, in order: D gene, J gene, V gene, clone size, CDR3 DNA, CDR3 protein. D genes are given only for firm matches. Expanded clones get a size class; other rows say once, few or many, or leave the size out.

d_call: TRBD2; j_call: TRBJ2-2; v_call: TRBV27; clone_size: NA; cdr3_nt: TGTGCCAGCAGCCGGACTAGCGGCTCTGGGGGCACCGGGGAGCTGTTTTTT; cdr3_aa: CASSRTSGSGGTGELFF
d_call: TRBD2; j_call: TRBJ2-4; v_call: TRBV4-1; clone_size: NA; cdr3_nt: TGCGCCAGCAGCCAAGATTGGGGGGGTGCCAAAAACATTCAGTACTTC; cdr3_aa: CASSQDWGGAKNIQYF
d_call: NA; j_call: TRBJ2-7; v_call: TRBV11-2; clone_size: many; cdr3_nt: TGTGCCAGCAGCTTAACGGCAGGGCCGTCCTACGAGCAGTACTTC; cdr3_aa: CASSLTAGPSYEQYF
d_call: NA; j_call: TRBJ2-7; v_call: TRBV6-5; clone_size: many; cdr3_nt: TGTGCCAGCAGTTCGACAGGTGGAGGCAAGTACGAGCAGTACTTC; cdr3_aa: CASSSTGGGKYEQYF
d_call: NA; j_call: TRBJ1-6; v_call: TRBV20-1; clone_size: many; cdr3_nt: TGCAGTGCCGTAGGTCAGGGGAATTCACCCCTCCACTTT; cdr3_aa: CSAVGQGNSPLHF
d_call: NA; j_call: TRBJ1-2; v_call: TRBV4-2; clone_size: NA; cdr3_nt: TGTGCCAGCAGCCAAGAGGGGCAACGAAAACGAGGCTACACCTTC; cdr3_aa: CASSQEGQRKRGYTF
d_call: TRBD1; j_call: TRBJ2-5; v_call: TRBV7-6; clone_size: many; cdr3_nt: TGTGCCAGCAGCCTCACAGGGGGCAAAGAGACCCAGTACTTC; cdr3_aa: CASSLTGGKETQYF
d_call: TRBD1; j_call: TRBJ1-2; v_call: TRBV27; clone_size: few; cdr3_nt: TGTGCCAGCAGTCCCGTGACAGGGGTTGGCGGCTACACCTTC; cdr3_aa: CASSPVTGVGGYTF
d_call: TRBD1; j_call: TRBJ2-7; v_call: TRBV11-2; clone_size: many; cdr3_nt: TGTGCCAGCAGCCCCCGGACAGGGCCCTACGAGCAGTACTTC; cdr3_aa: CASSPRTGPYEQYF
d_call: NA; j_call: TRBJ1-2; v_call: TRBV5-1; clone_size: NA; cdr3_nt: TGCGCCAGCAGCATCCGGGTCGACGCCCTCGATGGCTACACCTTC; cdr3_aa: CASSIRVDALDGYTF
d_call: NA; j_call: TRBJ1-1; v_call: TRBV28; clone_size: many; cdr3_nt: TGTGCCAGCAGTTTCCCCCAGCTGAACACTGAAGCTTTCTTT; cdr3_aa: CASSFPQLNTEAFF
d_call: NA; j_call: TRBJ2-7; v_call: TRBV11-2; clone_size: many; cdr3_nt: TGTGCCAGCAGTTTCGGTTGGGGGAGCGAGCAGTACTTC; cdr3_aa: CASSFGWGSEQYF
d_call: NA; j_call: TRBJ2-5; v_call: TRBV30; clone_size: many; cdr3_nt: TGTGCCTGGAGTAGGGACTCGCAAGAGACCCAGTACTTC; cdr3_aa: CAWSRDSQETQYF
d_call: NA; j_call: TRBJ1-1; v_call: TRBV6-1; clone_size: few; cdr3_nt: TGTGCCAGCAGGCACAGGAACGAAGCTTTCTTT; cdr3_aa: CASRHRNEAFF
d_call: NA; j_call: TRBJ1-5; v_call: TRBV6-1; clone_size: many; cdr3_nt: TGTGCCAGCAGGCAGCATTTGGGGGCAGGTAATCAGCCCCAGCATTTT; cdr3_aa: CASRQHLGAGNQPQHF
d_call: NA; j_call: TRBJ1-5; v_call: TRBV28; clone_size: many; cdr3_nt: TGTGCCAGCAGGGGGATCAATCAGCCCCAGCATTTT; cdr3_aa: CASRGINQPQHF
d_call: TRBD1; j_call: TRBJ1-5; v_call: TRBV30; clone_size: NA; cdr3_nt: TGTGCCTGGGGACAGGGAAACAATCAGCCCCAGCATTTT; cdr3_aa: CAWGQGNNQPQHF
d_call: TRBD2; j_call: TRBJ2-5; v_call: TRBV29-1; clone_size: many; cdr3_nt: TGCAGCGTTGGGGGAGCCGGACTAGGCGGCGAGACCCAGTACTTC; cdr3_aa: CSVGGAGLGGETQYF
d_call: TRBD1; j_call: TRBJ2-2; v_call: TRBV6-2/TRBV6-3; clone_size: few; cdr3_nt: TGTGCCAGCAGTTTCCAGTCGGGACAGCAAGGCACCGGGGAGCTGTTTTTT; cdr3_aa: CASSFQSGQQGTGELFF
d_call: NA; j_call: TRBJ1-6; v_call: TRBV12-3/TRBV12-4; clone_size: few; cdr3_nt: TGTGCCAGCAGTTATAGGGGCCGGGGTCAAAATTCACCCCTCCACTTT; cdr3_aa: CASSYRGRGQNSPLHF
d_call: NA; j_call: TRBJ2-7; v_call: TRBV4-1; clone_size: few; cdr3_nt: TGCGCCAGCAGCCAAGAGACAGATGACGAGCAGTACTTC; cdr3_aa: CASSQETDDEQYF
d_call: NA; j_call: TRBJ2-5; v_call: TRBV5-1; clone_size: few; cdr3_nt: TGCGCCAGCAGTGTTACAGGACCATTTCAAGAGACCCAGTACTTC; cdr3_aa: CASSVTGPFQETQYF
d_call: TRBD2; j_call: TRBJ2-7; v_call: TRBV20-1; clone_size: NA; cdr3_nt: TGCAGTGCTAGAGTTCCTAGCGGGAGTATCAACGAGCAGTACTTC; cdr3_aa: CSARVPSGSINEQYF
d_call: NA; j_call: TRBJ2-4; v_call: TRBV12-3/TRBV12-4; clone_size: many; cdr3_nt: TGTGCCAGCAGTTTGGGGGTAGCCAAAAACATTCAGTACTTC; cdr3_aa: CASSLGVAKNIQYF
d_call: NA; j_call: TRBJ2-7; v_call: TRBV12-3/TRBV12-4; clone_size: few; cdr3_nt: TGTGCCAGCAGTTCGAATGTCCGCGAGCAGTACTTC; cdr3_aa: CASSSNVREQYF
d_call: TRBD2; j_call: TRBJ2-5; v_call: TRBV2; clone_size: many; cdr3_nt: TGTGCCAGCAGCGGTGGGACTAGCGGGAAGTGGGAGACCCAGTACTTC; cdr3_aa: CASSGGTSGKWETQYF
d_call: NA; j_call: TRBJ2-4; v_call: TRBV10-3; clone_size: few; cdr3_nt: TGTGCCATCAGTGATGCAGGGGTGCGGAGCATTCAGTACTTC; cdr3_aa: CAISDAGVRSIQYF
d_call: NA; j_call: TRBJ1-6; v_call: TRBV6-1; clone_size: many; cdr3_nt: TGTGCCAGCAGACGCGTACAGTTTGTTGATTCACCCCTCCACTTT; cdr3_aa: CASRRVQFVDSPLHF
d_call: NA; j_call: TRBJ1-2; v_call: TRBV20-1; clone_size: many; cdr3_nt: TGCAGTGCCTATGCAGGGGATGGCTACACCTTC; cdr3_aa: CSAYAGDGYTF
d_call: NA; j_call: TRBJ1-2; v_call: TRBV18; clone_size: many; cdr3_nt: TGTGCCAGCTCAAAGGACACGGACGGCTACACCTTC; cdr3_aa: CASSKDTDGYTF
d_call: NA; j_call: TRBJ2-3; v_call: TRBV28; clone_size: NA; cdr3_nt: TGTGCCAGCAGTTTAACGGCGGAAACTAGCACAGATACGCAGTATTTT; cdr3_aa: CASSLTAETSTDTQYF
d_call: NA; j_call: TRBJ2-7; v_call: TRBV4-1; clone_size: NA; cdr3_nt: TGCGCCAGCAGCCAATTGAATACCTACGAGCAGTACTTC; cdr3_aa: CASSQLNTYEQYF
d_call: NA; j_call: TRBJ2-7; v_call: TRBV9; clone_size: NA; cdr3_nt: TGTGCCAGCAGCGCACACAGTTTAACCTACGAGCAGTACTTC; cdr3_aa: CASSAHSLTYEQYF
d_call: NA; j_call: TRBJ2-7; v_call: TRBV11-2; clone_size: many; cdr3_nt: TGTGCCAGCAGCACCACAGGGAACGAGCAGTACTTC; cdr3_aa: CASSTTGNEQYF
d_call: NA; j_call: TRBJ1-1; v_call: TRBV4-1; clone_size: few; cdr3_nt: TGCGCCAGCAGCCAAGGCAGGACCGATGAAGCTTTCTTT; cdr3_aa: CASSQGRTDEAFF
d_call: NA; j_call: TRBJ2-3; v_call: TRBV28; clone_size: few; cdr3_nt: TGTGCCAGCAGTTCCACAGGGTGGTCAGATACGCAGTATTTT; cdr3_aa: CASSSTGWSDTQYF
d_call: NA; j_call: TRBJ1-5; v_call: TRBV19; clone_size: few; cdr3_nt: TGTGCCAGTAGTATAGGGGAAGCCCAGCATTTT; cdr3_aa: CASSIGEAQHF
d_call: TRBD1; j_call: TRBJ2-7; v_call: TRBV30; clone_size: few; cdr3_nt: TGTGCCTGGAGTGTAGCAGGGGGCTACGAGCAGTACTTC; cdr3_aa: CAWSVAGGYEQYF
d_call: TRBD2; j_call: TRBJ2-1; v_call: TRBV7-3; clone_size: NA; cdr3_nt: TGTGCCAGCAGCTTAAGTGTTCGGGCTAGCGGGACACATGAGCAGTTCTTC; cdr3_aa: CASSLSVRASGTHEQFF
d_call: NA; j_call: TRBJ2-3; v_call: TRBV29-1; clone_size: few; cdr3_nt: TGCAGCGTACCGTCGACAGGAACAGATACGCAGTATTTT; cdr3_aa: CSVPSTGTDTQYF
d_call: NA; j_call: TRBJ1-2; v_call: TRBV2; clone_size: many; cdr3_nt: TGTGCCAGCAGCCCGGGGGAAAACGGCTACGGCTACACCTTC; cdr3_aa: CASSPGENGYGYTF
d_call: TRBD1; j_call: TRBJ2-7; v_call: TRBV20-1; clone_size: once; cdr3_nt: TGCAGTGCCCCGGGACAGGGGGCTTTCGAGCAGTACTTC; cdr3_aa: CSAPGQGAFEQYF
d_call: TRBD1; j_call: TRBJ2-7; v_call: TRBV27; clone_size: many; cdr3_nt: TGTGCCAGCACAGACAGGGGCCATTGGTACTTC; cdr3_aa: CASTDRGHWYF
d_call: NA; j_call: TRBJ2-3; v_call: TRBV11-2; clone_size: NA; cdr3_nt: TGTGCCAGCAGCTTCCCTCGCGCATCCCAGGGAGATACGCAGTATTTT; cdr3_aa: CASSFPRASQGDTQYF
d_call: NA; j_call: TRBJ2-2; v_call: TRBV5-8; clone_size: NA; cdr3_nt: TGTGCCAGCAGCCCTGGCGTGAGGAACACCGGGGAGCTGTTTTTT; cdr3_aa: CASSPGVRNTGELFF
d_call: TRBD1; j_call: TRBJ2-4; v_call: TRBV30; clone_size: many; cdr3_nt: TGTGCCTGGAGTGGCAGGGGGCGAACGAAAAACATTCAGTACTTC; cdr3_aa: CAWSGRGRTKNIQYF
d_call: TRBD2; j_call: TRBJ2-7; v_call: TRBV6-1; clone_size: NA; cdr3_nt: TGTGCCAGCAGTGAATTGGGACTAGCGGGAGGGCCCGGCTACGAGCAGTACTTC; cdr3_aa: CASSELGLAGGPGYEQYF
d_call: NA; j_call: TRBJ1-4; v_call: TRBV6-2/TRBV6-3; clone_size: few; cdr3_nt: TGTGCCAGCAGTTACTCGACCGGAAATTCGTTTTTT; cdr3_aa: CASSYSTGNSFF
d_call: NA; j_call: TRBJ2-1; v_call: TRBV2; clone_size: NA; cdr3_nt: TGTGCCAGCAGTGTTTCCAGGGACAATGAGCAGTTCTTC; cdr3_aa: CASSVSRDNEQFF
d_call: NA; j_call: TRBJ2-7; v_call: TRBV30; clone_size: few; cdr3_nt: TGTGCCTGGAGTTCTACAGGGCCCGAGCAGTACTTC; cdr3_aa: CAWSSTGPEQYF
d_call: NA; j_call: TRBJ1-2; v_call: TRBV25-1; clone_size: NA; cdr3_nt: TGTGCCAGCAGCTTATCGGGGACATACTATGGCTACACCTTC; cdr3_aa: CASSLSGTYYGYTF
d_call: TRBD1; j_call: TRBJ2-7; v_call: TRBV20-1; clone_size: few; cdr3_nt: TGCAGTGCTAGAGCCTCACAGGGGGGTACCTACGAGCAGTACTTC; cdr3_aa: CSARASQGGTYEQYF
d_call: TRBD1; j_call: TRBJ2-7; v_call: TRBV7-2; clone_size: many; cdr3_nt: TGTGCCAGCAGCTTAGCCGGGACAGGTTCCTACGAGCAGTACTTC; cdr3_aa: CASSLAGTGSYEQYF
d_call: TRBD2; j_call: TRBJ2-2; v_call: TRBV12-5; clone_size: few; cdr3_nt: TGTGCTAGTGGTCCGGGGGGAGGCACCGGGGAGCTGTTTTTT; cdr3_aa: CASGPGGGTGELFF
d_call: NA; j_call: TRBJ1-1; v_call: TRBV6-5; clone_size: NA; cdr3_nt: TGTGCCAGCAGTTACTCGGTTTCGGTGCGGACTGAAGCTTTCTTT; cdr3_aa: CASSYSVSVRTEAFF
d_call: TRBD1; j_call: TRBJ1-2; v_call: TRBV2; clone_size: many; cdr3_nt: TGTGCCAGCAGCACCGACAGGGAAGACTACACCTTC; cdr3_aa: CASSTDREDYTF
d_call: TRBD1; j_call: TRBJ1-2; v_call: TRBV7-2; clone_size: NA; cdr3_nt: TGTGCCAGCAGCTTAGTTCAGGGGGAGTACTATGGCTACACCTTC; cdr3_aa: CASSLVQGEYYGYTF
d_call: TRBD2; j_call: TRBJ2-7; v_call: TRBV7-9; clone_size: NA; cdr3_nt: TGTGCCAGCAGCTTAGTTAGTCTTGTAGCGGGAGTAGGCGAGCAGTACTTC; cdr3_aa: CASSLVSLVAGVGEQYF
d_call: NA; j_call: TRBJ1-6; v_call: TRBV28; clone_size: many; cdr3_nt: TGTGCCAGCACCGACCAACAGGGCTCACCCCTCCACTTT; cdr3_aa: CASTDQQGSPLHF
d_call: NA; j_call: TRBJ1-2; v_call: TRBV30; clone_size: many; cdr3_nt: TGTGCCTGGAGTTTGCTCTATGGCTACACCTTC; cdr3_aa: CAWSLLYGYTF